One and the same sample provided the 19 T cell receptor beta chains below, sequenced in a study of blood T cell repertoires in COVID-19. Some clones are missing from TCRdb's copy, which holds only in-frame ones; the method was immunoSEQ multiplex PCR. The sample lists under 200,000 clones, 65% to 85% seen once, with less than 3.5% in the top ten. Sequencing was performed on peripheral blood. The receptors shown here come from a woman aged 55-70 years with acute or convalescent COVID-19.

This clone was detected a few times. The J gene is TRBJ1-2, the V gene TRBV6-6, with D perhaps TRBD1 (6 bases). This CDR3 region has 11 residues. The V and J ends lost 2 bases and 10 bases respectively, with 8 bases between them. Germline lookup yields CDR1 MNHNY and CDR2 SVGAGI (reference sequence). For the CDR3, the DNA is TGTGCCAGCAGTTACGGACAGCTCTACACCTTC. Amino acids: CASSYGQLYTF.

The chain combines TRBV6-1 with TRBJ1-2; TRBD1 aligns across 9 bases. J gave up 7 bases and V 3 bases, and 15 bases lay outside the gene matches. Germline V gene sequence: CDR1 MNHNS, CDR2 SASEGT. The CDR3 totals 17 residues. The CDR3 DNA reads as TGTGCCAGCAGTGAGGCGGTAGGAACAGGGGGCGCCGGTGGCTACACCTTC. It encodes CASSEAVGTGGAGGYTF.

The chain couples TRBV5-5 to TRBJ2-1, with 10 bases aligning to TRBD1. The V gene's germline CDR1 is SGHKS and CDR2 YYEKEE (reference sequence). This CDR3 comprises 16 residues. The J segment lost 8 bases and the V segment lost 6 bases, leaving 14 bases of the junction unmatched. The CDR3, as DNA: TGTGCCAGCACCCCGGGGGACAGGGGTGTCTTCTATGAGCAGTTCTTC. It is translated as CASTPGDRGVFYEQFF.

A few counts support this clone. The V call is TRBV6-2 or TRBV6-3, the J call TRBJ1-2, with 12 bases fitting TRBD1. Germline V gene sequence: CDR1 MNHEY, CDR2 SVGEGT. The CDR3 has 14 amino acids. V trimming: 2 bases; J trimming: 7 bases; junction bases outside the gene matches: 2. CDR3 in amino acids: CASSYGTGGSGYTF. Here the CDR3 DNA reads TGTGCCAGCAGTTACGGGACAGGGGGCTCTGGCTACACCTTC.

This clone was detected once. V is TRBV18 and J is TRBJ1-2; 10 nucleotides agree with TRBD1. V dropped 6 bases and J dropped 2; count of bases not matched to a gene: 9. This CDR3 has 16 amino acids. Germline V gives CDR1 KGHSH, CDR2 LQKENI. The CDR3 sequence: CASSSQEGQGNYGYTF. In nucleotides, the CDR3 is TGTGCCAGCTCTTCCCAGGAGGGACAGGGGAACTATGGCTACACCTTC.

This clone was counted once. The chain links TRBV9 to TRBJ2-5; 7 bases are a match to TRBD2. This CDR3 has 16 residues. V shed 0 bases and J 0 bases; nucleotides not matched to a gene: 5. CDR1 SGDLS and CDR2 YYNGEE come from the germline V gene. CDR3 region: CASSVASGLYQETQYF. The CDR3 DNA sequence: TGTGCCAGCAGCGTAGCTAGCGGATTGTACCAAGAGACCCAGTACTTC.

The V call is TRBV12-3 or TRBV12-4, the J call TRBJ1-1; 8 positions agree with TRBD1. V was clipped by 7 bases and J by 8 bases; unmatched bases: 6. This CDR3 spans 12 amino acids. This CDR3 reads CASTRQGAEAFF. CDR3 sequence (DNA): TGTGCCAGCACCCGCCAGGGGGCGGAAGCTTTCTTT.

In DNA, the CDR3 is TGCAGCGTTGAAGATTCAGGGGCTAACTATGGCTACACCTTC. This codes for CSVEDSGANYGYTF. This chain links TRBV29-1 with TRBJ1-2; the D gene is possibly TRBD1 (6 bases). V lost 0 bases to trimming and J lost 0 bases, with 8 bases between them. Germline CDR1 is SQVTM and CDR2 is ANQGSEA. The CDR3 extends over 14 amino acids.

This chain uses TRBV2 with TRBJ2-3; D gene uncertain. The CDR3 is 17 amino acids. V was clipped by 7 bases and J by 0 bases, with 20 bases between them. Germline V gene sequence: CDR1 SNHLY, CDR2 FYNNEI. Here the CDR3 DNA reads TGTGCCAGCATAATAGCACAAAGCCCTCGTAGCACAGATACGCAGTATTTT. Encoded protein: CASIIAQSPRSTDTQYF.

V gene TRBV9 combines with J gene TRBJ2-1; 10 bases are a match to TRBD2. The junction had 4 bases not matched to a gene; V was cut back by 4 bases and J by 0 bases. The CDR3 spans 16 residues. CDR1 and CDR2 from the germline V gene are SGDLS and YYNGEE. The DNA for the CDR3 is TGTGCCAGCAGCACTAGCGGGGCCTCCTCCTACAATGAGCAGTTCTTC. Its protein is CASSTSGASSYNEQFF.

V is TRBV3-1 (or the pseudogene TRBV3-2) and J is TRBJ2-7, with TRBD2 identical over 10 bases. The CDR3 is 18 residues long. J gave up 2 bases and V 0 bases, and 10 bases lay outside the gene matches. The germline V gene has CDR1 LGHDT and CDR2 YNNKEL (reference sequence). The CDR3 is CASSQDTPRTSGTYEQYF. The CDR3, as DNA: TGTGCCAGCAGCCAAGATACGCCACGGACTAGCGGAACCTACGAGCAGTACTTC.

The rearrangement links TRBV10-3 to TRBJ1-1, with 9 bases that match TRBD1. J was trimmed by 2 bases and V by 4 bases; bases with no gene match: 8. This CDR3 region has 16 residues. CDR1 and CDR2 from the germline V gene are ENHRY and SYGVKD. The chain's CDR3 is CAISGTLQGANTEAFF. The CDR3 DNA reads TGTGCCATCAGTGGGACTTTACAGGGGGCTAACACTGAAGCTTTCTTT.

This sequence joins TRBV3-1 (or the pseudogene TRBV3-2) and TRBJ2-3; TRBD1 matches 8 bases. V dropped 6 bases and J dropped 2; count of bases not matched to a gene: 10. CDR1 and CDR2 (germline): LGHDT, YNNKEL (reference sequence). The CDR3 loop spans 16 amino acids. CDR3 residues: CASRRTDRVSTDTQYF. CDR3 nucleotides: TGTGCCAGCAGACGGACGGACAGGGTTTCCACAGATACGCAGTATTTT.

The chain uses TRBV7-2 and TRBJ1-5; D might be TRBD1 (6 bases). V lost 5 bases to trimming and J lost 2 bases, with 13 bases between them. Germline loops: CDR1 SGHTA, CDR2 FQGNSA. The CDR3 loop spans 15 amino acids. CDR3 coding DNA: TGTGCCAGCAGCCCCCAGGGGAACGGCAATCAGCCCCAGCATTTT. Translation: CASSPQGNGNQPQHF.

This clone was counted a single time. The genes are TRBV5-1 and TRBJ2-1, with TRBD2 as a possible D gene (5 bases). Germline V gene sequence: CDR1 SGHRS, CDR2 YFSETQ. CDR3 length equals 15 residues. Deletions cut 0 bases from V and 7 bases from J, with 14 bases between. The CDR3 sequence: CASSLVGAPSNEQFF. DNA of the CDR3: TGCGCCAGCAGCTTGGTGGGAGCTCCTAGTAATGAGCAGTTCTTC.

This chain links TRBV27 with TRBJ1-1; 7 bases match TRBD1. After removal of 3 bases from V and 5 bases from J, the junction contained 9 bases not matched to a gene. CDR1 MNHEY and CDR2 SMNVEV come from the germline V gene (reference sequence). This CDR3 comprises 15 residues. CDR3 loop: CASSFFAGQPTEAFF. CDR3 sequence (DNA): TGTGCCAGCAGTTTTTTTGCGGGACAGCCAACTGAAGCTTTCTTT.

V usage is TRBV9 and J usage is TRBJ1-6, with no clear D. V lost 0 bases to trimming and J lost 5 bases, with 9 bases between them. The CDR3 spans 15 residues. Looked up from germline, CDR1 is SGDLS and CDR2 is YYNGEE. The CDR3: CASSVVSGDNSPLHF. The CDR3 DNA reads TGTGCCAGCAGCGTAGTATCGGGTGATAATTCACCCCTCCACTTT.

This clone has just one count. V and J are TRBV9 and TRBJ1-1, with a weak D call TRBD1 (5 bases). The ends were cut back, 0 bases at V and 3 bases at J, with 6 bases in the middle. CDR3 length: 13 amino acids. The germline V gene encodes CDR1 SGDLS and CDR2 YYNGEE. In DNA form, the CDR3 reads TGTGCCAGCAGCGTAGTAGGGGACACTGAAGCTTTCTTT. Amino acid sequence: CASSVVGDTEAFF.

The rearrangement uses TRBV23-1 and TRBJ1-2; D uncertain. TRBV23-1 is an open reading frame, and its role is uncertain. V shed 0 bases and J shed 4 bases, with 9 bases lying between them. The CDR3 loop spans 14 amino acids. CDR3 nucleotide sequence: TGCGCCAGCAGTCAATCCTGCAGAAGCTATGGCTACACCTTC. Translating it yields CASSQSCRSYGYTF.